This T cell receptor (beta chain) was captured by sequencing in a study of blood T cell repertoires in COVID-19 (dated by TCRdb to the early 2020s). For context, the study as a whole: Samples from collaborators originated in the United States, Italy and Spain and spanned both the acute and convalescent phases of COVID-19. The samples were drawn from two sources: the first 160 participants of the ongoing ImmuneRACE study, and approximately 1,300 subjects contributed by 6 global collaborators. The repertoires were released in a freely available public database meant as a resource for research on the immune response to SARS-CoV-2. Sample metadata almost always included a de-identified subject ID, COVID-19 status, age in years and sex. Subjects who had been exposed to COVID-19, were actively infected with it, or had recovered from it provided the deeply sampled blood TCRbeta repertoires that made up the dataset. The material from the prospective study consisted of cDNA or gDNA derived from T cells, B-cell-depleted T cells, or PBMCs. Where HLA class I and class II types were available, the types were taken from metadata supplied by the sample provider, not from assay-based typing.

The immunoSEQ Assay, a bias-controlled multiplex PCR, was used to amplify TCRbeta CDR3 regions from genomic DNA. The published analysis was carried out like this. Nucleated cell counts per sample were estimated from amplification of reference gene primers within the assay. To quantify the absolute abundance of each unique TCRbeta CDR3 rearrangement, sequence reads were collapsed and filtered. For each sample, productive Simpson clonality was calculated as the square root of Simpson's diversity index over productive rearrangements. TCRdb took over this immuneACCESS table, retaining in-frame rearrangements with V and J assigned. Such tables are incomplete; in checked studies, under half of the missing clones stem from an unresolved V gene, and the remainder is unexplained. V and J calls and clone size are those listed in that table; D and trimming were worked out from the DNA. In all, the sample holds about 97,000 clones, and 85% to 90% of those were seen once. Together, the top ten hold roughly 3.1% of the sample.

What the research found in general, with its limitations: Clinical and demographic metadata were provided uncurated, with the amount varying by source and participant.

As for this clone: This clone's antigen is unknown. The input lacks base qualities; no much larger clone sits a single base away.

V and J are truncated by 0 bases and 2 bases respectively, leaving an intervening sequence of 5 bases. The germline V gene encodes CDR1 SSHAT and CDR2 FNYEAQ (reference sequence). Its CDR3 holds 14 amino acids, cysteine through phenylalanine. Here the CDR3 DNA is all that survives: 42 bases in frame from base 1. Collaborating institutions collected whole blood in K2EDTA tubes following their own protocols. For TCRbeta analysis, collaborators shipped samples as frozen whole blood, isolated PBMCs, or DNA extracted from either of those sample types. The receptor chain draws on TRBV7-7 and TRBJ2-1; a tentative D call is TRBD2 (5 bases match). This TCR was recovered from a man aged 45-65 years with active or convalescent COVID-19. The source material was peripheral blood. The DNA is as follows: TGTGCCAGCAGCTTAGCCGGGGCCTACAATGAGCAGTTCTTC. Its amino acids are CASSLAGAYNEQFF.